A selection of T cell receptor beta chains follows, all from one sample in a study of cytomegalovirus exposure and HLA in healthy donors. Repertoires were generated with immunoSEQ multiplex PCR, while TCRdb's copy carries only in-frame clones and drops some. The sample holds around 140,000 clones, roughly 80% seen once. The specimen sequenced was PBMCs. These receptors were taken from a man between 35 and 55 years old in good health and CMV-seronegative. Each CDR3 is given with its conserved first and last residue. Fields, in order: D gene, V gene, J gene, clone size, CDR3 protein, CDR3 DNA. D genes are given only for firm matches. Size values are once, few and many counts, or a class for expanded clones, and some rows have none.

d_gene: TRBD2; v_gene: TRBV9; j_gene: TRBJ2-1; abundance: once; CDR3aa: CASSVELAGGLNEQFF; CDR3nt: TGTGCCAGCAGCGTAGAACTAGCGGGGGGCCTCAATGAGCAGTTCTTC
d_gene: TRBD1; v_gene: TRBV7-2; j_gene: TRBJ1-5; abundance: few; CDR3aa: CASSRRVDRGNQPQHF; CDR3nt: TGTGCCAGCAGCAGAAGGGTGGACAGGGGTAATCAGCCCCAGCATTTT
d_gene: NA; v_gene: TRBV7-9; j_gene: TRBJ2-4; abundance: NA; CDR3aa: CASSLHRGQQENIQYF; CDR3nt: TGTGCCAGCAGCTTACACCGTGGACAACAGGAAAACATTCAGTACTTC
d_gene: NA; v_gene: TRBV20-1; j_gene: TRBJ1-2; abundance: NA; CDR3aa: CSARTRGGYTF; CDR3nt: TGCAGTGCTAGAACCCGAGGAGGCTACACCTTC
d_gene: TRBD1; v_gene: TRBV5-1; j_gene: TRBJ2-7; abundance: NA; CDR3aa: CASSSTGGPYEQYF; CDR3nt: TGCGCCAGCAGCTCCACAGGGGGCCCCTACGAGCAGTACTTC
d_gene: TRBD1; v_gene: TRBV5-1; j_gene: TRBJ2-2; abundance: NA; CDR3aa: CASSLTGQGVAGELFF; CDR3nt: TGCGCCAGCAGCTTGACCGGACAGGGAGTCGCCGGGGAGCTGTTTTTT
d_gene: NA; v_gene: TRBV7-2; j_gene: TRBJ1-1; abundance: NA; CDR3aa: CASSLVSHWTNTEAFF; CDR3nt: TGTGCCAGCAGCTTAGTTTCACATTGGACTAACACTGAAGCTTTCTTT
d_gene: TRBD1; v_gene: TRBV4-1; j_gene: TRBJ1-2; abundance: NA; CDR3aa: CASSQDRDRVGGYTF; CDR3nt: TGCGCCAGCAGCCAAGATCGGGACAGGGTTGGTGGCTACACCTTC
d_gene: TRBD1; v_gene: TRBV7-2; j_gene: TRBJ2-7; abundance: NA; CDR3aa: CASSERTGFAYEQYF; CDR3nt: TGTGCCAGCAGCGAAAGGACAGGGTTCGCGTACGAGCAGTACTTC
d_gene: NA; v_gene: TRBV6-5; j_gene: TRBJ1-2; abundance: NA; CDR3aa: CASSSMGPNPPYGYTF; CDR3nt: TGTGCCAGCAGTTCCATGGGCCCTAATCCTCCATATGGCTACACCTTC
d_gene: NA; v_gene: TRBV6-1; j_gene: TRBJ1-2; abundance: NA; CDR3aa: CASSEGGQNYGYTF; CDR3nt: TGTGCCAGCAGTGAAGGGGGACAAAACTATGGCTACACCTTC
d_gene: NA; v_gene: TRBV7-9; j_gene: TRBJ1-2; abundance: NA; CDR3aa: CASSLGSRDGYTF; CDR3nt: TGTGCCAGCAGCCTAGGGAGCCGCGATGGCTACACCTTC
d_gene: NA; v_gene: TRBV7-2; j_gene: TRBJ1-4; abundance: NA; CDR3aa: CASSLARGTGNEKLFF; CDR3nt: TGTGCCAGCAGCTTAGCGCGGGGGACGGGTAATGAAAAACTGTTTTTT
d_gene: NA; v_gene: TRBV18; j_gene: TRBJ2-5; abundance: NA; CDR3aa: CASSPISGETQYF; CDR3nt: TGTGCCAGCTCACCAATTTCGGGAGAGACCCAGTACTTC
d_gene: NA; v_gene: TRBV12-5; j_gene: TRBJ1-1; abundance: few; CDR3aa: CASGLDKYEAFF; CDR3nt: TGTGCTAGTGGTTTGGACAAATATGAAGCTTTCTTT
d_gene: TRBD2; v_gene: TRBV11-2; j_gene: TRBJ2-7; abundance: NA; CDR3aa: CASSLNAGRGRLAGEQYF; CDR3nt: TGTGCCAGCAGCTTAAACGCCGGACGGGGAAGACTAGCTGGAGAGCAGTACTTC
d_gene: NA; v_gene: TRBV5-5; j_gene: TRBJ1-5; abundance: NA; CDR3aa: CASSLETYSNQPQHF; CDR3nt: TGTGCCAGCAGCTTGGAGACATATAGCAATCAGCCCCAGCATTTT
d_gene: TRBD1; v_gene: TRBV18; j_gene: TRBJ1-1; abundance: NA; CDR3aa: CASSLTGGTEAFF; CDR3nt: TGTGCCAGCTCACTGACAGGGGGCACTGAAGCTTTCTTT
d_gene: NA; v_gene: TRBV7-2; j_gene: TRBJ1-1; abundance: NA; CDR3aa: CASSPVPLNTEAFF; CDR3nt: TGTGCCAGCAGCCCAGTGCCCTTGAACACTGAAGCTTTCTTT
d_gene: NA; v_gene: TRBV5-1; j_gene: TRBJ2-7; abundance: once; CDR3aa: CASSEGGARNEQYF; CDR3nt: TGCGCCAGCAGCGAAGGTGGGGCTCGGAACGAGCAGTACTTC
d_gene: TRBD1; v_gene: TRBV5-4; j_gene: TRBJ1-3; abundance: NA; CDR3aa: CASSLGGTGWGNTIYF; CDR3nt: TGTGCCAGCAGCTTGGGAGGGACAGGTTGGGGAAACACCATATATTTT
d_gene: TRBD1; v_gene: TRBV5-1; j_gene: TRBJ1-4; abundance: NA; CDR3aa: CASSRGQGGEKLFF; CDR3nt: TGCGCCAGCAGCCGGGGACAGGGTGGGGAAAAACTGTTTTTT
d_gene: TRBD1; v_gene: TRBV14; j_gene: TRBJ1-6; abundance: NA; CDR3aa: CASSQPGQGYNSPLHF; CDR3nt: TGTGCCAGCAGCCAACCGGGACAGGGGTATAATTCACCCCTCCACTTT
d_gene: NA; v_gene: TRBV2; j_gene: TRBJ1-1; abundance: NA; CDR3aa: CASRGTVNTEAFF; CDR3nt: TGTGCCAGCAGAGGTACAGTAAACACTGAAGCTTTCTTT
d_gene: TRBD1; v_gene: TRBV5-8; j_gene: TRBJ2-5; abundance: NA; CDR3aa: CASSPTGGGFAQYF; CDR3nt: TGTGCCAGCAGCCCTACAGGGGGCGGGTTTGCCCAGTACTTC
d_gene: TRBD1; v_gene: TRBV6-1; j_gene: TRBJ1-2; abundance: NA; CDR3aa: CASSGTRDRGGGYTF; CDR3nt: TGTGCCAGCAGTGGGACCCGGGACAGGGGCGGTGGCTACACCTTC
d_gene: TRBD1; v_gene: TRBV7-2; j_gene: TRBJ1-4; abundance: NA; CDR3aa: CASSPRQGGSEKLFF; CDR3nt: TGTGCCAGCAGCCCTCGACAGGGCGGTAGTGAAAAACTGTTTTTT
d_gene: NA; v_gene: TRBV30; j_gene: TRBJ1-5; abundance: NA; CDR3aa: CAWSALGGRSPQHF; CDR3nt: TGTGCCTGGAGCGCCTTAGGGGGAAGGTCGCCCCAGCATTTT
d_gene: TRBD2; v_gene: TRBV29-1; j_gene: TRBJ2-5; abundance: NA; CDR3aa: CSVERAGGWETQYF; CDR3nt: TGCAGCGTTGAGCGAGCGGGGGGGTGGGAGACCCAGTACTTC
d_gene: NA; v_gene: TRBV5-4; j_gene: TRBJ2-4; abundance: NA; CDR3aa: CASSSDLQGRNIQYF; CDR3nt: TGTGCCAGCAGCTCCGACCTACAGGGAAGGAACATTCAGTACTTC
d_gene: TRBD1; v_gene: TRBV6-6; j_gene: TRBJ1-3; abundance: NA; CDR3aa: CASRGDRAGGNTIYF; CDR3nt: TGTGCCAGCAGGGGGGACAGGGCGGGAGGAAACACCATATATTTT
d_gene: NA; v_gene: TRBV5-1; j_gene: TRBJ2-3; abundance: once; CDR3aa: CASSSRWTNTDTQYF; CDR3nt: TGCGCCAGCAGCTCAAGGTGGACTAACACAGATACGCAGTATTTT
d_gene: NA; v_gene: TRBV29-1; j_gene: TRBJ1-4; abundance: once; CDR3aa: CSDEGAEINEKLFF; CDR3nt: TGCAGCGACGAAGGGGCAGAGATTAATGAAAAACTGTTTTTT
d_gene: TRBD1; v_gene: TRBV5-1; j_gene: TRBJ2-7; abundance: once; CDR3aa: CASSPKGTGAVYEQYF; CDR3nt: TGCGCCAGCAGCCCGAAGGGGACAGGGGCCGTGTACGAGCAGTACTTC
d_gene: NA; v_gene: TRBV18; j_gene: TRBJ2-5; abundance: NA; CDR3aa: CASSPPERVAETQYF; CDR3nt: TGTGCCAGCTCACCACCGGAACGGGTTGCAGAGACCCAGTACTTC
d_gene: NA; v_gene: TRBV7-9; j_gene: TRBJ2-1; abundance: NA; CDR3aa: CASSQGTTNLNEQFF; CDR3nt: TGTGCCAGCAGTCAGGGGACAACTAACCTGAATGAGCAGTTCTTC
d_gene: TRBD1; v_gene: TRBV7-9; j_gene: TRBJ2-7; abundance: NA; CDR3aa: CASSKGGTGFANEQYF; CDR3nt: TGTGCCAGCAGCAAAGGGGGCACAGGGTTTGCTAACGAGCAGTACTTC
d_gene: NA; v_gene: TRBV2; j_gene: TRBJ1-2; abundance: NA; CDR3aa: CASSESRGALSSGYTF; CDR3nt: TGTGCCAGCAGTGAATCCCGGGGGGCTCTATCTAGTGGCTACACCTTC
d_gene: NA; v_gene: TRBV4-2; j_gene: TRBJ2-7; abundance: NA; CDR3aa: CASSQVTGEQYF; CDR3nt: TGTGCCAGCAGCCAAGTCACGGGGGAGCAGTACTTC
d_gene: NA; v_gene: TRBV18; j_gene: TRBJ1-4; abundance: NA; CDR3aa: CASSPVAGVLFF; CDR3nt: TGTGCCAGCTCACCGGTGGCAGGGGTTCTGTTTTTT
d_gene: TRBD1; v_gene: TRBV6-6; j_gene: TRBJ1-1; abundance: NA; CDR3aa: CASSYSQGVNTEAFF; CDR3nt: TGTGCCAGCAGTTACTCTCAGGGGGTGAACACTGAAGCTTTCTTT
d_gene: NA; v_gene: TRBV7-9; j_gene: TRBJ2-3; abundance: NA; CDR3aa: CASSSPTAHVSTDTQYF; CDR3nt: TGTGCCAGCAGCTCCCCGACAGCCCATGTTAGCACAGATACGCAGTATTTT